Listed here are 6 T cell receptor beta chains from one sample, sequenced in a study of T cells in Graves' hyperthyroidism and ophthalmopathy. The TCR beta CDR3 regions underwent amplification using RNA transcripts as the source. HTBI primers were used for first-round RT-PCR of the TCR CDR3. One entry per CDR3 protein results from TCRdb running MiXCR on the multiplex PCR reads. The data show fewer than 400,000 distinct CDR3 sequences, with 15% to 18% seen just once and 25% to 35% held by the top ten. Sample: blood. These receptors were obtained from a young woman with Graves' hyperthyroidism that later progressed to Graves' ophthalmopathy.

Many counts were recorded for this clonotype. The rearrangement links TRBV6-1 to TRBJ2-7; 9 bases align to TRBD1. V shed 7 bases, J shed 5 bases, and the junction held 9 bases outside the gene matches. The CDR3 extends over 14 amino acids. Germline CDR1 MNHNS, CDR2 SASEGT. The CDR3 protein is CASTTGQGRNEQYF. Written as DNA, the CDR3 is TGTGCCAGCACTACGGGACAGGGCAGGAACGAGCAGTACTTC.

This clonotype has at least ten counts. This chain links TRBV11-2 with TRBJ2-1, with 13 bases fitting TRBD2. The CDR3 contains 21 residues. The V gene's germline CDR1 is SGHAT and CDR2 FQNNGV. Unmatched junction bases numbered 20, after V lost 2 bases and J lost 7 bases. The CDR3 nucleotides are TGTGCCAGCAGCTTATTAGTGTCGGTCAGTACGGGACTAGCGGGAAAAAATGAGCAGTTCTTC. Translating it yields CASSLLVSVSTGLAGKNEQFF.

The table lists this clonotype with many counts. This rearrangement joins TRBV12-5 to TRBJ2-1, with 14 bases aligning to TRBD2. The germline V gene encodes CDR1 LGHNT and CDR2 FRNRAP. CDR3 length: 19 amino acids. The ends lost 0 bases at V and 6 bases at J; junction bases unmatched: 10. The CDR3 coding sequence is TGTGCTAGTGGTTTGGTAAAGGGGACTAGCGGGAGAATGGTCAATGAGCAGTTCTTC. Translating gives CASGLVKGTSGRMVNEQFF.

Ten or more counts support this clonotype. The rearrangement links TRBV20-1 to TRBJ2-7, with D possibly being TRBD2 (7 bases). Germline assignment: CDR1 DFQATT and CDR2 SNEGSKA (reference sequence). The CDR3 is 16 amino acids. Trimming left V 1 base short and J 1 base short, with 17 bases between. As DNA, the CDR3 is TGCAGTGCTAGAGGGGGGGGGAGGGGGAGTTCCTACGAGCAGTACTTC. Protein product: CSARGGGRGSSYEQYF.

This clonotype has ten or more counts. The chain carries TRBV9 and TRBJ2-7; 13 bases fit TRBD2. Trimming took 4 bases from V and 5 from J; bases not matched to a gene: 9. Looked up from germline, CDR1 is SGDLS and CDR2 is YYNGEE. The CDR3 sequence is 16 residues long. CDR3 residues: CASSKLAGGYRNEQYF. CDR3 DNA sequence: TGTGCCAGCAGCAAACTAGCGGGAGGGTATCGGAACGAGCAGTACTTC.

This clonotype has just a few counts. This chain uses TRBV29-1 with TRBJ2-7; the D gene is possibly TRBD1 (6 bases). This CDR3 is built from 14 residues. Germline V lookup: CDR1 SQVTM, CDR2 ANQGSEA. The V end lost 6 bases, the J end lost 2 bases, and 17 bases lay between the germline ends. The CDR3 protein is CSVNGPRGPYEQYF. The CDR3 DNA is TGCAGCGTCAACGGTCCCAGGGGACCCTACGAGCAGTACTTC.